The sequence of this TCR beta chain was determined in a study of blood T cell repertoires in COVID-19. The overall study: The origin of the acute and convalescent COVID-19 samples was the United States, Italy and Spain.

Germline V gene sequence: CDR1 SGHAT, CDR2 FQNNGV. This CDR3 has 13 residues. Trimming stripped 5 bases from V and 5 bases from J, with 9 bases between. As originally analysed: The authors estimated nucleated cell counts from reference gene primer amplification. Profiled with immunoSEQ multiplex PCR; TCRdb holds only in-frame clones, not every one. The V and J calls and the clone size are those of that table, but D and trimming were determined from the DNA. This table has roughly 440,000 clones, around 88% appearing once. Enrolment of Seattle patients took place during active infection, and they were followed longitudinally.

Sequences were obtained from peripheral blood. The chain joins TRBV11-2 to TRBJ1-4, with D perhaps matching TRBD1 (5 bases). This TCR was recovered from a woman in her fifties or sixties with COVID-19, enrolled during active disease. As DNA, the CDR3 is TGTGCCAGCAGCCCCAGGGTGAATGAAAAACTGTTTTTT. Amino acid sequence: CASSPRVNEKLFF.